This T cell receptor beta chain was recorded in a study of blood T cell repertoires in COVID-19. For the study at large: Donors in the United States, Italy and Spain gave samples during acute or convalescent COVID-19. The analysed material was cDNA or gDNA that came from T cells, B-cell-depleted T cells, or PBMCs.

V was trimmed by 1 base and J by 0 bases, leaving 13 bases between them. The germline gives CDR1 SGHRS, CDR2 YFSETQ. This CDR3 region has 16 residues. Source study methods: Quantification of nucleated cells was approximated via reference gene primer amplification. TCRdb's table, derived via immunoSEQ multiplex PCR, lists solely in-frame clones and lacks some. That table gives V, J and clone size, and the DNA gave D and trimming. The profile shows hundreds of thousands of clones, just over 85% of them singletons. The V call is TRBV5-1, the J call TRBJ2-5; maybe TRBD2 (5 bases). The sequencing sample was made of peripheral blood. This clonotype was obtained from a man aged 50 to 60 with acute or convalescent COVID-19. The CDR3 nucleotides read TGCGCCAGCAGCTTGACCAGGACGGGGTACCAAGAGACCCAGTACTTC. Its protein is CASSLTRTGYQETQYF.